The sequence of this TCR beta chain was determined in a study of monozygotic twins with inflammatory bowel disease (dated by TCRdb to between 2019 and 2020). With regard to the full study: In total, around 28 monozygotic twin pairs made up the full study: 19 Danish pairs, all IBD-discordant, plus nine German pairs, of which four were IBD-concordant and five were IBD-discordant. Within discordant pairs, disease-associated traits were sought mainly by comparing IBD patients with their genetically identical healthy co-twins. Each individual had, on average, about 151 000 unique TCRalpha sequences and 181 000 unique TCRbeta sequences available for analysis. Broader findings and caveats from the paper: Measured by the inverse Simpson index, TCRbeta repertoire diversity was lower in IBD patients than in their healthy co-twins. No single strong signal or clonotype linked to IBD turned up in the results, so the idea that one exists was not supported. No difference in repertoire similarity was observed between concordant and discordant twins, possibly owing to limited statistical power. Compared with healthy twins, IBD patients had fewer clonotypes in common with other individuals, a difference most pronounced in patients showing signs of disease activity. Because patients were on differing immunosuppressive treatments, the repertoires may have picked up extra background noise and inter-individual variability. Different T cell subtypes could not be distinguished in the analysis.

From each donor, a roughly 2.5 ml peripheral blood sample was collected into PAXgene tubes and stored at -80 degrees C. Without any T cell sorting, total RNA was extracted from whole blood using the PAXgene blood miRNA kit on an automated QIAcube. Deep TCRalpha and TCRbeta repertoire profiling with unique molecular barcoding was performed on peripheral blood of monozygotic twin pairs concordant or discordant for inflammatory bowel disease. Smoking habits were recorded for all twin pairs, with individuals classified as current, former or never smokers. The CDR3 runs 12 amino acids, cysteine and phenylalanine included. This entry has no DNA. The germline V gene (reference sequence) specifies SEHNR as CDR1 and FQNEAQ as CDR2. On this clonotype itself: What antigen it recognizes has not been identified.

The library relied on 5' RACE. Each TCR library was prepared from about 3.5 ug of total RNA. For each sample, cDNA was synthesized in eight separate reactions using SMARTScribe reverse transcriptase. During cDNA synthesis, template switching introduced unique molecular identifiers that contained a 6-nucleotide sample barcode. TCRalpha and TCRbeta cDNA was amplified in two nested PCRs of roughly 17 and 9 cycles, and bead purification was carried out after each PCR. Before amplification, the cDNA was both treated with uracil DNA-glycosylase and purified with the QIAquick PCR purification kit. The second PCR added Illumina TruSeq-compatible adapters along with sample-specific barcodes. TapeStation and Qubit were used to check library quality and concentration, and around 5 ng of each library went into the pool. Sequencing of pooled libraries was carried out on an Illumina HiSeq2500 single-index Rapid Run using 2 x 100 bp reads and custom sequencing primers. Regarding the original processing steps: PCR and sequencing errors were corrected by UMI-based consensus assembly using MiGEC version 1.2.6. MiXCR version 2.1.1 was used for V(D)J alignment, clonotype assembly and CDR3 extraction. To normalise gene usage, clonotype sharing and MAIT/NKT TCR abundance, the top 1000, 10 000 and 20 000 clonotypes in each sample were analysed. After downsampling to 27 000 UMIs, diversity was calculated as the inverse Simpson index using the vegan R package. Paired Mann-Whitney U tests were applied to discordant twin pairs, and Benjamini-Hochberg correction was used for multiple testing. One entry per CDR3 protein sequence results from the TCRdb reprocessing of the reads, with DNA left out. TCRdb, not the authors, supplied the V and J calls. This sample's table lists hundreds of thousands of distinct CDR3 sequences. The ten largest account for about 5% of the sample.

The chain employs TRBV7-9 and TRBJ2-3. Sequenced material: blood. The sequence derives from a human donor with ulcerative colitis or Crohn's disease, or a healthy co-twin of an affected twin (not recorded which). The CDR3: CASRQTPDTQYF.